This T cell receptor beta chain was documented in a study of shared clonotypes between healthy human individuals. The wider study: Ranging from 18 to 49 in age, donors were two women and a few men. The study, taken as a whole, reports: Though the depth was large, rarefaction showed that sorted-subset sequencing was incomplete.

The V end lost 4 bases, the J end lost 2 bases, and 13 bases lay between the germline ends. The CDR3 loop spans 14 amino acids. Germline V gives CDR1 SQVTM, CDR2 ANQGSEA. Turning to this clone: Its specificity is unknown.

Here immunoSEQ multiplex PCR was the method, and the copy in TCRdb shows in-frame clones only, minus some. The table lists 2.3 million or so clones, 85% to 95% of them singletons. Specimen: naive CD4+ T cells from PBMCs. As for subset: CD45RA+ positively selected. This TCR came from a man between 18 and 35 years old in good health. Some clones in this sample may be carry-over from other donors' samples. The chain carries TRBV29-1 and TRBJ2-3; D is unresolved. CDR3 in DNA: TGCAGCGTTGGGGCGTTGCAGTTCACAGATACGCAGTATTTT. Translated, it gives CSVGALQFTDTQYF.